The next 9 T cell receptor beta chains were all read from a single sample in a study of blood T cell repertoires in COVID-19. Data came from immunoSEQ multiplex PCR; TCRdb stores just in-frame clones and leaves some out. The data contain 230,000 or so clones, about 80% of them singletons. The sample was peripheral blood. Receptors originate from a man between 50 and 59 years old with active or convalescent COVID-19.

V and J are TRBV19 and TRBJ1-1; D is perhaps TRBD1 (6 bases). CDR3 length equals 13 residues. Trimming took 5 bases from V and 5 from J, leaving 12 bases between them. In germline, CDR1 is LNHDA, CDR2 SQIVND (reference sequence). CDR3 in DNA: TGTGCCAGTAGTGCTTTCAGGGGTACTGAAGCTTTCTTT. Its protein is CASSAFRGTEAFF.

V and J are TRBV5-6 and TRBJ1-1; D is perhaps TRBD1 (5 bases). The CDR3 loop spans 16 amino acids. V was clipped by 4 bases and J by 2 bases, with 18 bases between them. Germline CDR1 is SGHDT and CDR2 is YYEEEE. CDR3: CASSLFSGVLNTEAFF. The CDR3 DNA reads as TGTGCCAGCAGCCTATTTTCGGGGGTCCTAAACACTGAAGCTTTCTTT. The full variable domain, rest sourced from reference TRBV5-6 and TRBJ1-1, is DAGVTQSPTHLIKTRGQQVTLRCSPKSGHDTVSWYQQALGQGPQFIFQYYEEEERQRGNFPDRFSGHQFPNYSSELNVNALLLGDSALYLCASSLFSGVLNTEAFFGQGTRLTVV.

The CDR3 reads CASGAGTGLSDTQYF. CDR3 DNA sequence: TGTGCTAGTGGGGCCGGGACAGGGTTATCAGATACGCAGTATTTT. The rearrangement uses TRBV12-5 and TRBJ2-3, with TRBD1 identical over 9 bases. Germline-derived CDR1 and CDR2 are LGHNT and FRNRAP. Trimming removed 6 bases from V and 4 bases from J; junction bases left unmatched: 8. The CDR3 length is 15 residues.

This chain connects TRBV2 to TRBJ2-7; D is perhaps TRBD1 (5 bases). Per the germline V gene, CDR1 is SNHLY and CDR2 is FYNNEI. CDR3 length: 13 amino acids. V was cut by 6 bases and J by 1 base, with 10 bases left in between. This CDR3 is CASRETASYEQYF. CDR3 DNA sequence: TGTGCCAGCAGGGAGACAGCGTCCTACGAGCAGTACTTC.

The chain combines TRBV4-3 with TRBJ2-3; tentatively, D is TRBD1 (5 bases). From germline, CDR1 is LGHNA and CDR2 YSLEER. With 1 base removed from V and 0 bases from J, the gap between germline ends came to 8 bases. The CDR3 is made up of 15 amino acids. The CDR3 DNA is TGCGCCAGCAGCCAAGTCGACAGAAGCACAGATACGCAGTATTTT. Translating gives CASSQVDRSTDTQYF.

The rearrangement links TRBV5-1 to TRBJ2-7; 7 nucleotides match TRBD2. Germline-derived CDR1 and CDR2 are SGHRS and YFSETQ. The CDR3 contains 16 residues. The trim removed 0 bases at V and 1 base at J, leaving 7 bases unmatched. CDR3 amino acids: CASSLEVAGDSYEQYF. In DNA, the CDR3 is TGCGCCAGCAGCTTGGAAGTGGCGGGGGATTCCTACGAGCAGTACTTC.

The rearrangement uses TRBV14 and TRBJ2-2; D uncertain. Germline V CDR1 and CDR2: SGHDN, FVKESK. The CDR3 totals 14 residues. Trimming pared 0 bases from V and 4 bases from J, leaving 6 bases between. The CDR3 loop reads CASSQELITGELFF. CDR3 coding DNA: TGTGCCAGCAGCCAAGAACTGATCACCGGGGAGCTGTTTTTT.

The genes are TRBV29-1 and TRBJ1-1; unclear D gene. This CDR3 comprises 12 residues. The V end lost 6 bases, the J end lost 3 bases, and 11 bases lay between the germline ends. The germline gives CDR1 SQVTM, CDR2 ANQGSEA. The CDR3 here is CSVADGYTEAFF. The CDR3 DNA reads as TGCAGCGTGGCTGACGGGTACACTGAAGCTTTCTTT.

The chain uses TRBV2 and TRBJ2-7; D gene unclear. The ends were cut back, 5 bases at V and 1 base at J, with 9 bases in the middle. The CDR3 has 13 amino acids. Germline lookup yields CDR1 SNHLY and CDR2 FYNNEI. The CDR3 DNA sequence: TGTGCCAGCAGTTTTGGGCCTTCCTACGAGCAGTACTTC. Protein sequence: CASSFGPSYEQYF.